The 17 T cell receptor beta chains below come from one sample, sequenced in a study of T cell repertoires in cytomegalovirus infection (dated by TCRdb to the late 2010s). Sequencing was carried out with an Illumina HiSeq 1500. TCRdb reanalyzed the raw reads on its own, using fastp at Q25 for trimming and MiXCR for clone calling, and kept in-frame beta chains. Each CDR3 protein gets just one entry, which takes the most common genes and DNA from the rows behind it. The sample table contains around 450,000 distinct CDR3 sequences; only one count was recorded for roughly 12% of them. The ten largest clonotypes hold 10% to 13% of the sample. Sequenced input: PBMCs. Receptors originate from a human donor in good health (CMV status not recorded). Some clones in this sample may be carry-over from other donors' samples.

This clonotype was found many times. The J gene is TRBJ1-1, the V gene TRBV25-1; D is unclear. The CDR3 runs to 13 residues. The V end lost 4 bases, the J end lost 2 bases, and 8 bases lay between the germline ends. Germline V gives CDR1 MGHDK, CDR2 SYGVNS. CDR3: CASSVGANTEAFF. The CDR3 bases are TGTGCCAGCAGTGTGGGAGCTAACACTGAAGCTTTCTTT. Based on the CDR3 plus reference TRBV25-1 and TRBJ1-1, the full variable domain is EADIYQTPRYLVIGTGKKITLECSQTMGHDKMYWYQQDPGMELHLIHYSYGVNSTEKGDLSSESTVSRIRTEHFPLTLESARPSHTSQYLCASSVGANTEAFFGQGTRLTVV.

This clonotype was counted ten times or more. The rearrangement links TRBV23-1 to TRBJ2-3; the D is unclear. TRBV23-1 has ORF status, its function being uncertain. This CDR3 is built from 17 residues. V gave up 3 bases and J gave up 0 bases, with 16 bases separating them. The CDR3 coding sequence is TGCGCCAGCAGTCACCCCCAAAGTCTTTGGAGCACAGATACGCAGTATTTT. Its translation is CASSHPQSLWSTDTQYF.

This clonotype was seen more than once but under ten times. This rearrangement joins TRBV11-2 to TRBJ2-3; 7 positions match TRBD1. The CDR3 has 18 amino acids. Per the germline V gene, CDR1 is SGHAT and CDR2 is FQNNGV. The V segment lost 4 bases and the J segment 0 bases; nucleotides outside the gene matches: 13. CDR3 nucleotide sequence: TGTGCCAGCAGCTCACGACGGCTCGGACAGGCAAGCACAGATACGCAGTATTTT. This gives the protein CASSSRRLGQASTDTQYF.

The sample holds many counts of this clonotype. The chain uses TRBV7-3 and TRBJ2-5, with TRBD1 matching over 8 bases. CDR3 size: 15 residues. In germline, CDR1 is SGHTA, CDR2 FQGTGA. The V gene end was trimmed by 3 bases and the J gene end by 2 bases; junction bases not matched to a gene: 5. The DNA for the CDR3 is TGTGCCAGCAGCTTCCTCGGACAGGGTCAAGAGACCCAGTACTTC. Translation: CASSFLGQGQETQYF.

This clonotype was counted at least ten times. The chain has TRBV11-3 and TRBJ2-1; D might be TRBD2 (5 bases). In germline, CDR1 is SGHNT, CDR2 YENEEA. The CDR3 runs 14 residues. Trimming took 2 bases from V and 9 from J, leaving 14 bases between them. The CDR3 DNA reads TGTGCCAGCAGCTTAAGTCAATACCGGGGTGAGCAGTTCTTC. Translation gives CASSLSQYRGEQFF.

This clonotype occurred a few times. J is TRBJ1-1 and V is TRBV18, with TRBD1 matching 7 bases. Germline V lookup: CDR1 KGHSH, CDR2 LQKENI. This CDR3 spans 17 amino acids. Trimming at V came to 4 bases and at J to 1 base, leaving 12 bases not matched to a gene. The DNA for the CDR3 is TGTGCCAGCTCACAAAGCTACAGGGGAAATTGGAACACTGAAGCTTTCTTT. Protein: CASSQSYRGNWNTEAFF.

This clonotype has a count of ten or more. The chain recombines TRBV12-3 or TRBV12-4 with TRBJ1-2; no definite D call. V gave up 7 bases and J gave up 3 bases, with 18 bases separating them. The CDR3 has 15 residues. The CDR3: CASTPTRFRDYGYTF. Here the CDR3 DNA reads TGTGCCAGCACCCCGACCCGGTTCCGGGACTATGGCTACACCTTC.

This clonotype was recorded many times. The chain couples TRBV12-3 or TRBV12-4 to TRBJ1-2, with 10 bases fitting TRBD1. The J segment lost 5 bases and the V segment lost 5 bases, leaving 5 bases of the junction unmatched. The CDR3 is made up of 14 amino acids. The CDR3 nucleotides are TGTGCCAGCAGTAGGGACAGGGGACGGTATGGCTACACCTTC. Its translation is CASSRDRGRYGYTF.

This clonotype was counted ten times or more. V usage is TRBV7-3 and J usage is TRBJ2-1; D unresolved. The length of the CDR3 is 12 residues. The ends were cut back, 1 base at V and 9 bases at J, with 7 bases in the middle. The germline V gene encodes CDR1 SGHTA and CDR2 FQGTGA. DNA of the CDR3: TGTGCCAGCAGCTTAAGGGATGGTGAGCAGTTCTTC. Its protein product is CASSLRDGEQFF.

This chain links TRBV20-1 with TRBJ1-1; 7 bases fit TRBD1. Unmatched junction bases numbered 9, after V lost 3 bases and J lost 11 bases. The CDR3 totals 12 residues. CDR1 DFQATT and CDR2 SNEGSKA come from the germline V gene (reference sequence). The CDR3 DNA reads TGCAGTGCTAGTCACAGGGGATTGCGCGCTTTCTTT. It is translated as CSASHRGLRAFF.

This chain uses TRBV20-1 with TRBJ2-1; a possible D gene is TRBD2 (5 bases). The CDR3 has 13 amino acids. CDR1 is DFQATT, CDR2 SNEGSKA, per germline (reference sequence). The V and J ends lost 1 base and 6 bases respectively, with 10 bases between them. The CDR3 protein is CSARAPSTNEQFF. The CDR3 DNA is TGCAGTGCTAGAGCCCCTAGCACCAATGAGCAGTTCTTC.

The gene calls are TRBV5-1 and TRBJ2-1, with TRBD1 matching 9 bases. V was pared by 3 bases and J by 5 bases, with 18 bases of the junction left unmatched. The CDR3 extends over 19 amino acids. CDR1 is SGHRS and CDR2 is YFSETQ in the germline V gene. The CDR3 region is CASSSTGQGYPLSHNEQFF. CDR3 DNA: TGCGCCAGCAGCTCCACGGGACAGGGTTATCCCCTTTCGCACAATGAGCAGTTCTTC.

This clonotype was counted a few times. This rearrangement joins TRBV6-1 to TRBJ1-6, with TRBD1 matching 9 bases. CDR3 length: 15 residues. The trim removed 3 bases at V and 8 bases at J, leaving 5 bases unmatched. The V gene's germline CDR1 is MNHNS and CDR2 SASEGT. The CDR3 bases are TGTGCCAGCAGTGAGACAGGGGGTGTGTATTCACCCCTCCACTTT. This gives the protein CASSETGGVYSPLHF.

The rearrangement uses TRBV11-2 and TRBJ1-1; D unresolved. Trimming cost V 5 bases and J 5 bases, with 12 bases left between them. There are 13 residues in the CDR3. Germline CDR1 is SGHAT and CDR2 is FQNNGV. CDR3 in DNA: TGTGCCAGCAGCCCGGTTGTGGGAACTGAAGCTTTCTTT. Protein sequence: CASSPVVGTEAFF.

This clonotype was observed at least ten times. The J gene is TRBJ2-7, the V gene TRBV20-1; D unclear. The V and J ends lost 2 bases and 3 bases respectively, with 8 bases between them. This CDR3 has 12 residues. Germline V gene sequence: CDR1 DFQATT, CDR2 SNEGSKA (reference sequence). The CDR3 region is CSARLGGYEQYF. As DNA, the CDR3 is TGCAGTGCTAGACTCGGTGGCTACGAGCAGTACTTC.

This clonotype has just a few counts. This chain links TRBV20-1 with TRBJ2-3; 13 positions agree with TRBD2. Germline CDR1 DFQATT, CDR2 SNEGSKA (reference sequence). J gave up 6 bases and V 6 bases, and 12 bases lay outside the gene matches. The CDR3 is 16 amino acids. CDR3 sequence: CSAPGTSGTRRDTQYF. In DNA form, the CDR3 reads TGCAGTGCGCCCGGGACTAGCGGGACCCGTAGGGATACGCAGTATTTT.

This clonotype appeared many times. In DNA, the CDR3 is TGTGCCAGCAGCTTATGGGACAAGAACACTGAAGCTTTCTTT. It encodes CASSLWDKNTEAFF. This rearrangement joins TRBV11-2 to TRBJ1-1; possible D gene TRBD1, 6 bases. V was pared by 2 bases and J by 1 base, with 8 bases between. This CDR3 has 14 residues. Germline V CDR1 and CDR2: SGHAT, FQNNGV.